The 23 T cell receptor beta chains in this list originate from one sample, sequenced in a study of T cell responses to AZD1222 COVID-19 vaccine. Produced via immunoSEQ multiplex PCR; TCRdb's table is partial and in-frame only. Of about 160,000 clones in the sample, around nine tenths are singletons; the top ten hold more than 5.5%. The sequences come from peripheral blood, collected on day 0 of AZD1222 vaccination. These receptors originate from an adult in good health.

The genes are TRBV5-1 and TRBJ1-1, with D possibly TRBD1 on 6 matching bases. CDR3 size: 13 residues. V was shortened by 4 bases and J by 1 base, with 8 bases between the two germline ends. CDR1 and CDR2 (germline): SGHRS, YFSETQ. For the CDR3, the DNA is TGCGCCAGCAGCCCGACAGGGAACACTGAAGCTTTCTTT. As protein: CASSPTGNTEAFF.

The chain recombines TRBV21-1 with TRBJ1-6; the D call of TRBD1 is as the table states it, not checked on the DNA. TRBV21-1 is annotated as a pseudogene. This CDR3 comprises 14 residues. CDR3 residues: CASSKKTANSPLHF. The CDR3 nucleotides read TGTGCCAGCAGCAAAAAGACAGCCAATTCACCCCTCCACTTT.

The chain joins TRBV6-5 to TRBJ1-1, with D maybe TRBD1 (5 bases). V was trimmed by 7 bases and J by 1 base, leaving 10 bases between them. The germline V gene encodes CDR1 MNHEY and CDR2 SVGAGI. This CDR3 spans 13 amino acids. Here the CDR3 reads CASTRGWNTEAFF. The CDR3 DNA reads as TGTGCCAGCACCCGGGGGTGGAACACTGAAGCTTTCTTT.

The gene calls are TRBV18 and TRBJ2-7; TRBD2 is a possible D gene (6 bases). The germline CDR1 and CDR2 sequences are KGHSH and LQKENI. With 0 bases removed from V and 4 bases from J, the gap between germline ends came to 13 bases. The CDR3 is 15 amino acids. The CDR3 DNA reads TGTGCCAGCTCACCACCGGAGGGCGTGGGGTACGAGCAGTACTTC. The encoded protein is CASSPPEGVGYEQYF.

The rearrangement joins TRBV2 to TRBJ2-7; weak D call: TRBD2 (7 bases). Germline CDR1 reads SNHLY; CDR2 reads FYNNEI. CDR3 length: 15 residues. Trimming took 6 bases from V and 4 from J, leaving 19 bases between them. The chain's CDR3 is CASRGGAGALYEQYF. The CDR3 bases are TGTGCCAGCAGGGGGGGGGCAGGGGCCCTGTACGAGCAGTACTTC.

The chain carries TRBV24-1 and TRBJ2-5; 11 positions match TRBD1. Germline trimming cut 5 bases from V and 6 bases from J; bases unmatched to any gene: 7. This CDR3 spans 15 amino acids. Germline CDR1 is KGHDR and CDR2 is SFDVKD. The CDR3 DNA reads TGTGCCACCAGTGGCGGGACAGGGGGTGGAAAGACCCAGTACTTC. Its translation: CATSGGTGGGKTQYF.

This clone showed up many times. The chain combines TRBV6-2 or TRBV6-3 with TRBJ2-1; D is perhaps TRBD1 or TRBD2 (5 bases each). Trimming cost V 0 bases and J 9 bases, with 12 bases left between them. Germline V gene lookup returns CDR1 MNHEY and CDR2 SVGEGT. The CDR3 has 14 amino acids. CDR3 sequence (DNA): TGTGCCAGCAGTTACTCGCCAGGGACCGGTGAGCAGTTCTTC. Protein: CASSYSPGTGEQFF.

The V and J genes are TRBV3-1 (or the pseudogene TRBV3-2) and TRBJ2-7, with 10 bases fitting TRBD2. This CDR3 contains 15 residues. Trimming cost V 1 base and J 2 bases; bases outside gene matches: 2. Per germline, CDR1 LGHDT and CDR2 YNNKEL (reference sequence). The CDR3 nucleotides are TGTGCCAGCAGCCAAGGGACTAGCGGTCCCTACGAGCAGTACTTC. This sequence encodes CASSQGTSGPYEQYF.

The CDR3 spells CASSFRGPHGYTF. CDR3 DNA: TGTGCCAGCAGTTTCAGGGGGCCCCATGGCTACACCTTC. This chain links TRBV6-5 with TRBJ1-2, with 8 bases that match TRBD1. J was trimmed by 6 bases and V by 4 bases; bases with no gene match: 4. The CDR3 covers 13 residues. In germline, CDR1 is MNHEY, CDR2 SVGAGI.

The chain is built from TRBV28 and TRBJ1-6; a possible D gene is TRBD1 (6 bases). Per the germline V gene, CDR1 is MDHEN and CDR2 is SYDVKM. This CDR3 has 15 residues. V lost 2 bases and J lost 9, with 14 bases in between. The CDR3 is CASSLMAEGVSPLHF. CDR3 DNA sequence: TGTGCCAGCAGTTTAATGGCAGAGGGGGTTTCACCCCTCCACTTT.

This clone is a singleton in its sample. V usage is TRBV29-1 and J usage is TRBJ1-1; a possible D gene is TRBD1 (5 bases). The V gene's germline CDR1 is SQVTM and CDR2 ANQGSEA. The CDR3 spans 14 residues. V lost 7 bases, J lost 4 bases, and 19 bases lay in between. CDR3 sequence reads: CSAGGVGYGTEAFF. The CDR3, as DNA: TGCAGCGCCGGGGGGGTAGGGTATGGCACTGAAGCTTTCTTT.

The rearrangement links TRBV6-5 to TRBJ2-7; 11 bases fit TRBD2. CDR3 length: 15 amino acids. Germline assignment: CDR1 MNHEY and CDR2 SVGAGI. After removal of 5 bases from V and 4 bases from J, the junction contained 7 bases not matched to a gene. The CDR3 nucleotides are TGTGCCAGCAGTCCTCCGACTAGCGGGGTGTACGAGCAGTACTTC. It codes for CASSPPTSGVYEQYF.

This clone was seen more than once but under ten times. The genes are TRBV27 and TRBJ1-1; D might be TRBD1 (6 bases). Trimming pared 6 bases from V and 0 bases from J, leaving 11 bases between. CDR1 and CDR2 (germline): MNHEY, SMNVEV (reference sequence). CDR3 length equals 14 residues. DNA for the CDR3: TGTGCCAGCAGATTCAGGGGAATGAACACTGAAGCTTTCTTT. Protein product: CASRFRGMNTEAFF.

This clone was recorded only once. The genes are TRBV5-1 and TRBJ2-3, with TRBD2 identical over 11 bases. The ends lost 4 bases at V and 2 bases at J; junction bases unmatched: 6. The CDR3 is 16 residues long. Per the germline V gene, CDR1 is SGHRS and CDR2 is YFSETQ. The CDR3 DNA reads TGCGCCAGCAGCGACCTAGCGGGGGGTGACACAGATACGCAGTATTTT. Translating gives CASSDLAGGDTDTQYF.

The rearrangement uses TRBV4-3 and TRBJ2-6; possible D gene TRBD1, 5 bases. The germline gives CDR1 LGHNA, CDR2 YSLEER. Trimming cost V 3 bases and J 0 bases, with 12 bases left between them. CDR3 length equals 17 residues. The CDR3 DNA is TGCGCCAGCAGCCATCGACAGTCCGTCTCTGGGGCCAACGTCCTGACTTTC. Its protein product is CASSHRQSVSGANVLTF.

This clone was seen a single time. CDR3: CAWVAGTYEQYF. The CDR3 DNA follows: TGTGCCTGGGTCGCGGGGACCTACGAGCAGTACTTC. The chain links TRBV30 to TRBJ2-7, with D tentatively TRBD2 (6 bases). Germline assignment: CDR1 GTSNPN and CDR2 SVGIG (reference sequence). This CDR3 has 12 amino acids. Trimming removed 5 bases at V and 2 bases at J, with 10 bases between.

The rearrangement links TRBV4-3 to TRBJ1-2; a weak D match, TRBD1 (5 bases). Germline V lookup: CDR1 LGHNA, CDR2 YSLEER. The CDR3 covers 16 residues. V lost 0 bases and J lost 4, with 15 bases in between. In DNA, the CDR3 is TGCGCCAGCAGCCAAGAGAGCGGTCGGACATCCTATGGCTACACCTTC. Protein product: CASSQESGRTSYGYTF.

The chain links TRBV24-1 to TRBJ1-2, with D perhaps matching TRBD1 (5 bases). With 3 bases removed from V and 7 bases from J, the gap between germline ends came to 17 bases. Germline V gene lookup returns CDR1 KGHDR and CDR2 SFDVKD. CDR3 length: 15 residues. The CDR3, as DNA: TGTGCCACCAGTGATACTTCAGGGTTTGGAGGTGGCTACACCTTC. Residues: CATSDTSGFGGGYTF.

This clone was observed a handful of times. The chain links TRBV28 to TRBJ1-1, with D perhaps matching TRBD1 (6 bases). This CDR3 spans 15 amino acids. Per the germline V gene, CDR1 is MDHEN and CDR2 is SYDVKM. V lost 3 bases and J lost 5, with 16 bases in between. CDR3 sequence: CASSFGGPPETEAFF. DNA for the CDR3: TGTGCCAGCAGTTTTGGGGGCCCCCCGGAGACTGAAGCTTTCTTT.

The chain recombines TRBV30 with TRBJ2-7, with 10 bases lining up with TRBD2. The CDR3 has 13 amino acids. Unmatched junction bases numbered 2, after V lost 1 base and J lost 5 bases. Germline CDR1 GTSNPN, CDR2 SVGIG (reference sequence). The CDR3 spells CAWSGTSGHEQYF. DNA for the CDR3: TGTGCCTGGAGTGGGACTAGCGGACACGAGCAGTACTTC.

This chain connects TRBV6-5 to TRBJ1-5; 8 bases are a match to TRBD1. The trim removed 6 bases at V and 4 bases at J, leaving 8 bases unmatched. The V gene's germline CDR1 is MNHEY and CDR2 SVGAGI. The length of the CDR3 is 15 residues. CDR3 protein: CASRTLGTGNQPQHF. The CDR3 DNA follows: TGTGCCAGCAGAACACTGGGGACAGGTAATCAGCCCCAGCATTTT.

CDR3 DNA sequence: TGTGCCACCAGCATTGGCGTCAGCACAGATACGCAGTATTTT. The encoded protein is CATSIGVSTDTQYF. V and J are TRBV15 and TRBJ2-3; D ambiguous. Deletions cut 4 bases from V and 0 bases from J, with 8 bases between. From germline, CDR1 is LNHNV and CDR2 YYDKDF (reference sequence). The length of the CDR3 is 14 residues. Combining the CDR3 with reference TRBV15 and TRBJ2-3 gives the whole variable domain DAMVIQNPRYQVTQFGKPVTLSCSQTLNHNVMYWYQQKSSQAPKLLFHYYDKDFNNEADTPDNFQSRRPNTSFCFLDIRSPGLGDTAMYLCATSIGVSTDTQYFGPGTRLTVL.

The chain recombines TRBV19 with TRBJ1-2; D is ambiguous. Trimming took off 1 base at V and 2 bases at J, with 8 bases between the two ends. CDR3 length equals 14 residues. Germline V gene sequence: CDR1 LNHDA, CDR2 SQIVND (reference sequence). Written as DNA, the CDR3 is TGTGCCAGTAGTATAGCGGCCGAAAACTATGGCTACACCTTC. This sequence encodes CASSIAAENYGYTF. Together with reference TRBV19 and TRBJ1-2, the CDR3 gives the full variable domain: DGGITQSPKYLFRKEGQNVTLSCEQNLNHDAMYWYRQDPGQGLRLIYYSQIVNDFQKGDIAEGYSVSREKKESFPLTVTSAQKNPTAFYLCASSIAAENYGYTFGSGTRLTVV.